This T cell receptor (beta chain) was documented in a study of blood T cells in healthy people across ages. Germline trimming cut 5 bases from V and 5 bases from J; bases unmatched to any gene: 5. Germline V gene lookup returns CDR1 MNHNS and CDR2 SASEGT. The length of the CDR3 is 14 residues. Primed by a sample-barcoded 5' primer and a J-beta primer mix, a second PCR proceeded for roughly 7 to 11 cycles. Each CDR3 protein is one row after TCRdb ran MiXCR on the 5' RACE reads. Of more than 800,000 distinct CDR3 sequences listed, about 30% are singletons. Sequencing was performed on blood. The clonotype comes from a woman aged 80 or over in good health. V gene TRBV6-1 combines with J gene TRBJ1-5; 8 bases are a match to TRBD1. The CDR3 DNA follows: TGTGCCAGCAGTAATACAGGGGGTTATCAGCCCCAGCATTTT. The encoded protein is CASSNTGGYQPQHF.